A single sample gave rise to the 31 T cell receptor beta chains below, sequenced in a study of blood T cell repertoires in COVID-19 (dated by TCRdb to 2018 to 2021). Libraries were made using the immunoSEQ multiplex PCR assay. Imported from immuneACCESS, the table was reduced by TCRdb to in-frame sequences with V and J called. These copies leave out some clones; in studies compared against another copy, an unresolved V gene accounts for under half, and the cause of the remainder is not known. The table for this sample lists approximately 350,000 clones; roughly 90% of them were counted only once. The leading ten clones occupy roughly 6.6% of the sample. The material sequenced was peripheral blood. The receptors were sampled from a woman in her seventies with COVID-19, enrolled during active disease.

The CDR3 protein is CASFRGGSGNTIYF. In DNA form, the CDR3 reads TGTGCCAGCTTCAGAGGGGGCTCTGGAAACACCATATATTTT. The rearrangement links TRBV6-5 to TRBJ1-3, with a possible D match to TRBD1 (6 bases). The CDR3 has 14 amino acids. V was cut by 8 bases and J by 0 bases, with 11 bases left in between. Germline V gives CDR1 MNHEY, CDR2 SVGAGI.

The chain couples TRBV19 to TRBJ1-5, with D maybe TRBD1 (6 bases). V lost 5 bases, J lost 5 bases, and 16 bases lay in between. Germline assignment: CDR1 LNHDA and CDR2 SQIVND (reference sequence). The CDR3 runs to 15 residues. The CDR3 reads CASSPLGGGDQPQHF. The CDR3 bases are TGTGCCAGTAGTCCGCTGGGAGGGGGTGATCAGCCCCAGCATTTT.

The gene calls are TRBV5-1 and TRBJ1-1; 8 bases line up with TRBD1. The germline V gene encodes CDR1 SGHRS and CDR2 YFSETQ. Trimming cost V 0 bases and J 4 bases; bases outside gene matches: 8. CDR3 length equals 16 residues. CDR3 DNA: TGCGCCAGCAGCTTGGGAGGCGCAGGGACAGGCACTGAAGCTTTCTTT. Its translation: CASSLGGAGTGTEAFF.

This rearrangement joins TRBV4-1 to TRBJ1-2; D not certain. V lost 0 bases and J 4 bases, leaving 12 bases between the germline ends. This CDR3 spans 15 amino acids. Germline V lookup: CDR1 MGHRA, CDR2 YSYEKL. CDR3 amino acids: CASSQEGRQIYGYTF. Written as DNA, the CDR3 is TGCGCCAGCAGCCAAGAAGGGAGGCAAATCTATGGCTACACCTTC.

The gene calls are TRBV7-8 and TRBJ2-1; 12 bases agree with TRBD2. The V and J ends lost 3 bases and 9 bases, in that order; junction bases with no gene match: 12. Germline CDR1 SGHVS, CDR2 FQNEAQ. The CDR3 has 17 amino acids. The CDR3 nucleotides read TGTGCCAGCAGCTTTGAGGGGCTAGCGGGGGGGCCGTTTGAGCAGTTCTTC. It yields the protein CASSFEGLAGGPFEQFF. The complete variable domain, with remaining parts taken from reference TRBV7-8 and TRBJ2-1, reads GAGVSQSPRYKVAKRGQDVALRCDPISGHVSLFWYQQALGQGPEFLTYFQNEAQLDKSGLPSDRFFAERPEGSVSTLKIQRTQQEDSAVYLCASSFEGLAGGPFEQFFGPGTRLTVL.

V usage is TRBV7-8 and J usage is TRBJ2-2; perhaps TRBD1 as D (6 bases). Germline V gene sequence: CDR1 SGHVS, CDR2 FQNEAQ. The CDR3 covers 15 residues. V lost 5 bases and J 3 bases, leaving 13 bases between the germline ends. As DNA, the CDR3 is TGTGCCAGCAGCCTACGGGACACCTACACCGGGGAGCTGTTTTTT. The encoded protein is CASSLRDTYTGELFF. The full variable domain, in which reference TRBV7-8 and TRBJ2-2 provide the parts outside the CDR3, is GAGVSQSPRYKVAKRGQDVALRCDPISGHVSLFWYQQALGQGPEFLTYFQNEAQLDKSGLPSDRFFAERPEGSVSTLKIQRTQQEDSAVYLCASSLRDTYTGELFFGEGSRLTVL.

V is TRBV29-1 and J is TRBJ2-1, with 10 positions matching TRBD1. This CDR3 region has 13 residues. Germline CDR1 SQVTM, CDR2 ANQGSEA. V was clipped by 3 bases and J by 10 bases; unmatched bases: 6. As DNA, the CDR3 is TGCAGCGTTGAGAGGGACAGGGGCGGGGAGCAGTTCTTC. It translates to CSVERDRGGEQFF.

The chain couples TRBV19 to TRBJ2-5; 8 positions agree with TRBD1. The CDR3 consists of 15 residues. Germline loops: CDR1 LNHDA, CDR2 SQIVND (reference sequence). V was clipped by 9 bases and J by 5 bases; unmatched bases: 14. CDR3 sequence reads: CASRKGGTGGETQYF. CDR3 DNA: TGTGCCAGCAGAAAAGGGGGGACAGGAGGCGAGACCCAGTACTTC.

The chain recombines TRBV27 with TRBJ2-7, with 8 bases that match TRBD1. V trimming: 5 bases; J trimming: 3 bases; junction bases outside the gene matches: 6. This CDR3 region has 14 residues. Germline V gene lookup returns CDR1 MNHEY and CDR2 SMNVEV (reference sequence). CDR3 loop: CASSLLGTGYEQYF. DNA for the CDR3: TGTGCCAGCAGTCTCCTAGGGACAGGCTACGAGCAGTACTTC.

The V gene is TRBV7-3, the J gene TRBJ1-1; D perhaps matches TRBD1 (5 bases). CDR1 is SGHTA, CDR2 FQGTGA, per germline. Trimming shortened V by 3 bases and J by 4 bases, and 9 bases separated the two germline ends. The CDR3 is 13 residues long. The chain's CDR3 is CASSLTAATEAFF. The CDR3 nucleotides are TGTGCCAGCAGCTTGACAGCTGCCACTGAAGCTTTCTTT.

The chain has TRBV11-2 and TRBJ2-7; D is undetermined. Germline V gene data show CDR1 as SGHAT and CDR2 as FQNNGV. V was cut by 1 base and J by 0 bases, with 7 bases left in between. This CDR3 has 14 amino acids. The chain's CDR3 is CASSLGAVSYEQYF. CDR3 nucleotide sequence: TGTGCCAGCAGCTTAGGGGCAGTCTCCTACGAGCAGTACTTC.

The chain links TRBV7-6 to TRBJ1-2, with no clear D. Germline CDR1 and CDR2: SGHVS and FNYEAQ. CDR3 size: 16 residues. Trimming took off 0 bases at V and 1 base at J, with 12 bases between the two ends. The CDR3 bases are TGTGCCAGCAGCTTAGCCCCGAGAGCGGATAACTATGGCTACACCTTC. This codes for CASSLAPRADNYGYTF.

This clone was seen once. J is TRBJ1-5 and V is TRBV7-2, with 7 nucleotides matching TRBD1. CDR3 length equals 14 residues. Germline V gene lookup returns CDR1 SGHTA and CDR2 FQGNSA. The V gene end was trimmed by 6 bases and the J gene end by 4 bases; junction bases not matched to a gene: 6. This CDR3 is CASSEGTVNQPQHF. CDR3 in DNA: TGTGCCAGCAGTGAAGGGACAGTTAATCAGCCCCAGCATTTT. Looking up the rest from reference TRBV7-2 and TRBJ1-5 gives the full variable domain: GAGVSQSPSNKVTEKGKDVELRCDPISGHTALYWYRQSLGQGLEFLIYFQGNSAPDKSGLPSDRFSAERTGGSVSTLTIQRTQQEDSAVYLCASSEGTVNQPQHFGDGTRLSIL.

The chain couples TRBV29-1 to TRBJ2-1; D is perhaps TRBD1 (5 bases). This CDR3 comprises 16 residues. Trimming removed 0 bases from V and 1 base from J, with 13 bases in between. Germline V gene lookup returns CDR1 SQVTM and CDR2 ANQGSEA. The CDR3 region is CSVEDHPGWSYNEQFF. The CDR3 DNA reads as TGCAGCGTTGAAGATCATCCAGGGTGGTCCTACAATGAGCAGTTCTTC.

The genes are TRBV5-4 and TRBJ2-5; TRBD1 matches 9 bases. Germline trimming cut 4 bases from V and 4 bases from J; bases unmatched to any gene: 5. Germline V gene lookup returns CDR1 SGHNT and CDR2 YYREEE (reference sequence). The CDR3 extends over 14 amino acids. CDR3 coding DNA: TGTGCCAGCAGCACGGGACAGGGTTCAGAGACCCAGTACTTC. Translation: CASSTGQGSETQYF.

The rearrangement joins TRBV5-1 to TRBJ2-7; TRBD1 agrees at 9 bases. The CDR3 runs to 13 residues. CDR1 is SGHRS and CDR2 is YFSETQ in the germline V gene. J gave up 6 bases and V 2 bases, and 3 bases lay outside the gene matches. CDR3 amino acids: CASSLVQGAEQYF. DNA of the CDR3: TGCGCCAGCAGCTTAGTACAGGGGGCCGAGCAGTACTTC.

This clone was recorded once. V is TRBV11-2 and J is TRBJ1-2, with 7 bases fitting TRBD1. CDR3 length: 13 residues. Per germline, CDR1 SGHAT and CDR2 FQNNGV. Trimming at V came to 0 bases and at J to 6 bases, leaving 1 base not matched to a gene. CDR3 in DNA: TGTGCCAGCAGCTTAGAGACAGGGAATGGCTACACCTTC. Translating gives CASSLETGNGYTF.

The chain links TRBV19 to TRBJ1-3, with D hard to call. In germline, CDR1 is LNHDA, CDR2 SQIVND (reference sequence). The CDR3 extends over 13 amino acids. V was shortened by 5 bases and J by 0 bases, with 5 bases between the two germline ends. This chain's CDR3 is CASSWLSGNTIYF. The CDR3 bases are TGTGCCAGTAGTTGGCTCTCTGGAAACACCATATATTTT.

V and J are TRBV29-1 and TRBJ2-1, with D unclear. Germline V lookup: CDR1 SQVTM, CDR2 ANQGSEA. The ends were cut back, 6 bases at V and 7 bases at J, with 16 bases in the middle. This CDR3 contains 13 residues. The DNA of the CDR3 is TGCAGCGTCCGGTGGGCCGTGGGTAATGAGCAGTTCTTC. This encodes CSVRWAVGNEQFF.

The V gene is TRBV21-1, the J gene TRBJ1-1; the table's TRBD1 call for D was not verified on the DNA. TRBV21-1 is listed as a pseudogene. The CDR3 length is 12 residues. The CDR3 coding sequence is TGTGCCAGCAGCAGACAAACCTTTGAAGCTTTCTTT. The encoded protein is CASSRQTFEAFF.

This clone was picked up one time. The chain combines TRBV12-3 or TRBV12-4 with TRBJ2-7; D is unclear. V gave up 3 bases and J gave up 3 bases, with 9 bases separating them. This CDR3 region has 13 residues. The CDR3 coding sequence is TGTGCCAGCAGTTTGGGCAGCCACTACGAGCAGTACTTC. Its translation is CASSLGSHYEQYF.

This clone was found once. The chain joins TRBV18 to TRBJ1-1, with D possibly matching TRBD1 (6 bases). Germline V gene sequence: CDR1 KGHSH, CDR2 LQKENI. CDR3 size: 13 residues. With 0 bases removed from V and 7 bases from J, the gap between germline ends came to 9 bases. The CDR3 spells CASSPPDRYEAFF. The CDR3 coding sequence is TGTGCCAGCTCACCACCGGACAGATATGAAGCTTTCTTT.

This clone was detected only once. The chain recombines TRBV4-2 with TRBJ2-3, with a tentative D call TRBD2 (5 bases). The V end lost 2 bases, the J end lost 4 bases, and 19 bases lay between the germline ends. CDR1 and CDR2 (germline): LGHNA, YNFKEQ. This CDR3 spans 17 amino acids. The CDR3 coding sequence is TGTGCCAGCAGCCAAACTGTATCCGGACTCTCTTCAGATACGCAGTATTTT. Translation: CASSQTVSGLSSDTQYF.

This chain connects TRBV4-1 to TRBJ1-3, with 7 bases identical to TRBD1. The CDR3 sequence is 16 residues long. V lost 0 bases to trimming and J lost 4 bases; unmatched junction nucleotides: 6. Germline lookup yields CDR1 MGHRA and CDR2 YSYEKL. CDR3 coding DNA: TGCGCCAGCAGCCAAGAGGGACAGCTACCGGGAAACACCATATATTTT. Amino acid sequence: CASSQEGQLPGNTIYF.

V and J are TRBV5-5 and TRBJ1-5, with D perhaps matching TRBD1 (5 bases). Germline lookup yields CDR1 SGHKS and CDR2 YYEKEE (reference sequence). The CDR3 is 15 residues long. Trimming left V 4 bases short and J 5 bases short, with 16 bases between. The CDR3 nucleotides are TGTGCCAGCAGCCGGATCGGGGGAGCCGATCAGCCCCAGCATTTT. It encodes CASSRIGGADQPQHF.

V is TRBV10-3 and J is TRBJ1-5, with a possible D match to TRBD1 (5 bases). Trimming removed 6 bases at V and 6 bases at J, with 15 bases between. The CDR3 runs to 14 residues. Germline CDR1 reads ENHRY; CDR2 reads SYGVKD. The CDR3 loop reads CAIRADGGIQPQHF. CDR3 coding DNA: TGTGCCATCAGGGCTGACGGGGGGATTCAGCCCCAGCATTTT.

On this clone: This CDR3 is also generated by other DNA sequences in the sample. This chain joins TRBV19 and TRBJ1-4, with 8 positions matching TRBD1. The CDR3 runs 14 residues. Trimming took 6 bases from V and 7 from J; bases not matched to a gene: 7. The germline CDR1 and CDR2 sequences are LNHDA and SQIVND (reference sequence). CDR3 in amino acids: CASSFTGGGEKLFF. Here the CDR3 DNA reads TGTGCCAGTAGCTTTACAGGGGGTGGTGAAAAACTGTTTTTT.

V usage is TRBV7-9 and J usage is TRBJ2-2, with D unresolved. Germline lookup yields CDR1 SEHNR and CDR2 FQNEAQ (reference sequence). The CDR3 contains 15 residues. Trimming stripped 5 bases from V and 0 bases from J, with 10 bases between. CDR3 nucleotides: TGTGCCAGCAGCCTTCAGATAACGAACACCGGGGAGCTGTTTTTT. It yields the protein CASSLQITNTGELFF.

V usage is TRBV18 and J usage is TRBJ2-1; D is uncertain. Per germline, CDR1 KGHSH and CDR2 LQKENI. The ends were cut back, 6 bases at V and 7 bases at J, with 13 bases in the middle. The CDR3 totals 13 residues. The CDR3 bases are TGTGCCAGCTCCCACGACTCGGCTAATGAGCAGTTCTTC. Its protein product is CASSHDSANEQFF.

The CDR3, as DNA: TGTGCCAGCAGCTATACCCCGGGGGGGCAAGGAGAAGCTTTCTTT. Protein product: CASSYTPGGQGEAFF. The chain employs TRBV7-9 and TRBJ1-1; D perhaps matches TRBD1 (6 bases). From germline, CDR1 is SEHNR and CDR2 FQNEAQ (reference sequence). The germline V and J ends were trimmed by 4 bases and 8 bases, with 20 bases remaining between them. This CDR3 has 15 residues.

J is TRBJ2-5 and V is TRBV6-5; tentative D call: TRBD1 (6 bases). This CDR3 contains 16 residues. V gave up 0 bases and J gave up 4 bases, with 15 bases separating them. CDR1 and CDR2 (germline): MNHEY, SVGAGI. DNA of the CDR3: TGTGCCAGCAGTTACTCGGCAGGGGCCGTACTAGAGACCCAGTACTTC. Its translation: CASSYSAGAVLETQYF.